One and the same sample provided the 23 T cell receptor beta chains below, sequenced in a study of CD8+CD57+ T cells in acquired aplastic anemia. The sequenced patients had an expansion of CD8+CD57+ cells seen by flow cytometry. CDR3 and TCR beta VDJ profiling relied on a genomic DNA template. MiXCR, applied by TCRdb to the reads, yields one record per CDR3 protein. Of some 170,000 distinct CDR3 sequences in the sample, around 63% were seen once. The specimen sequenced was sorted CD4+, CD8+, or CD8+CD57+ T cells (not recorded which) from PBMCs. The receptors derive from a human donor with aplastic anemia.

In nucleotides, the CDR3 is TGTGCCAGCAGCGCCGAAGCGGGGGGAGATACGCAGTATTTT. Amino acids: CASSAEAGGDTQYF. The chain is built from TRBV7-9 and TRBJ2-3; TRBD2 aligns across 9 bases. V shed 5 bases, J shed 5 bases, and the junction held 5 bases outside the gene matches. This CDR3 is built from 14 residues. Germline CDR1 reads SEHNR; CDR2 reads FQNEAQ (reference sequence).

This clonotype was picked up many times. The CDR3 region is CASSVGTGFTYEQYF. The CDR3 DNA is TGTGCCAGCAGTGTGGGAACAGGCTTTACCTACGAGCAGTACTTC. This chain connects TRBV2 to TRBJ2-7, with D perhaps TRBD1 (5 bases). CDR1 SNHLY and CDR2 FYNNEI come from the germline V gene. The V gene lost 4 bases and the J gene lost 2 bases, with 15 bases spanning the gap. This CDR3 comprises 15 residues.

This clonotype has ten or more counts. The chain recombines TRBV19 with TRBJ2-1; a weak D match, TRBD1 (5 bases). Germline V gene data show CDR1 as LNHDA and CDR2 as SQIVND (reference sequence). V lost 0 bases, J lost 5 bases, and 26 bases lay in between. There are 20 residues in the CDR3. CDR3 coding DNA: TGTGCCAGTAGTATAGATTGGCAGGGCCCCCTACAAGGGTTCGACAATGAGCAGTTCTTC. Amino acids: CASSIDWQGPLQGFDNEQFF.

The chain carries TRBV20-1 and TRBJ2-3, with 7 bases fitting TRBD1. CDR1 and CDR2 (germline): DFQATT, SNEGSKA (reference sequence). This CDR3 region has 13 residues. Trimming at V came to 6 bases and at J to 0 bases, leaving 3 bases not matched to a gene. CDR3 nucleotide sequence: TGCAGTGCCCGACAGGGAAGCACAGATACGCAGTATTTT. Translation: CSARQGSTDTQYF.

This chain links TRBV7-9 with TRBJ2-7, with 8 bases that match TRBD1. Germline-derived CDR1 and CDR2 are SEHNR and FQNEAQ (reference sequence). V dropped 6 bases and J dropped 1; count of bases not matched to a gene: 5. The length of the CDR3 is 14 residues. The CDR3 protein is CASSPGTGSYEQYF. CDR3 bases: TGTGCCAGCAGTCCCGGGACAGGATCCTACGAGCAGTACTTC.

The CDR3 bases are TGCAGCGCCGGGGGACTAGCCAATGAGCAGTTCTTC. This gives the protein CSAGGLANEQFF. The chain couples TRBV29-1 to TRBJ2-1, with 9 bases aligning to TRBD2. This CDR3 is built from 12 residues. The germline V gene has CDR1 SQVTM and CDR2 ANQGSEA. V lost 7 bases to trimming and J lost 6 bases; unmatched junction nucleotides: 4.

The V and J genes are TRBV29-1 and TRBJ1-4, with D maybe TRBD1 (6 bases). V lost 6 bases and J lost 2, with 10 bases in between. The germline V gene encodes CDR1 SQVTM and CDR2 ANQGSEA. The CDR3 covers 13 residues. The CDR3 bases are TGCAGCGTAGTCAGGGGCACTAATGAAAAACTGTTTTTT. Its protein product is CSVVRGTNEKLFF.

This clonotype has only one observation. This CDR3 is CASSFDQQGQNQETQYF. Here the CDR3 DNA reads TGTGCCAGCAGCTTTGATCAACAGGGGCAGAACCAAGAGACCCAGTACTTC. The chain couples TRBV7-9 to TRBJ2-5, with 7 bases matching TRBD1. This CDR3 region has 17 residues. V shed 3 bases, J shed 0 bases, and the junction held 10 bases outside the gene matches. Germline loops: CDR1 SEHNR, CDR2 FQNEAQ (reference sequence).

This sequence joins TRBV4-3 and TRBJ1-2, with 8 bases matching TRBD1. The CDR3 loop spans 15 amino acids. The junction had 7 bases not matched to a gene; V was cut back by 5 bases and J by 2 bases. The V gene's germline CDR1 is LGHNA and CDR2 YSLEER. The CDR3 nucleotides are TGCGCCAGCAGCAGAACAGGGGGGACCAACTATGGCTACACCTTC. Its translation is CASSRTGGTNYGYTF.

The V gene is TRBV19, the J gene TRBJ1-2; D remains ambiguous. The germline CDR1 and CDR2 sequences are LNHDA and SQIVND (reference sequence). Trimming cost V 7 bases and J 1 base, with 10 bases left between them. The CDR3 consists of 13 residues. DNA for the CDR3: TGTGCCAGTATCGGCCGACTTAACTATGGCTACACCTTC. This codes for CASIGRLNYGYTF. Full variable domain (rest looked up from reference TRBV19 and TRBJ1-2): DGGITQSPKYLFRKEGQNVTLSCEQNLNHDAMYWYRQDPGQGLRLIYYSQIVNDFQKGDIAEGYSVSREKKESFPLTVTSAQKNPTAFYLCASIGRLNYGYTFGSGTRLTVV.

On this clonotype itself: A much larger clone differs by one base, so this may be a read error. The CDR3, as DNA: TGTGCCACCTCTTACAATGAGCAGCTCTTC. Residues: CATSYNEQLF. This chain links TRBV6-1 with TRBJ2-1; the D is unclear. Germline CDR1 is MNHNS and CDR2 is SASEGT. There are 10 residues in the CDR3.

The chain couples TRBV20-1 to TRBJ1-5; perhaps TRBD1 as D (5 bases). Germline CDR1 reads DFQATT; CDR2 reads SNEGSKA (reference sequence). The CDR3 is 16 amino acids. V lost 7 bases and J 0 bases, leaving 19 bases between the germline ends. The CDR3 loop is CSGLRSGPYSNQPQHF. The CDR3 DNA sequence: TGCAGTGGACTCAGATCAGGGCCATATAGCAATCAGCCCCAGCATTTT.

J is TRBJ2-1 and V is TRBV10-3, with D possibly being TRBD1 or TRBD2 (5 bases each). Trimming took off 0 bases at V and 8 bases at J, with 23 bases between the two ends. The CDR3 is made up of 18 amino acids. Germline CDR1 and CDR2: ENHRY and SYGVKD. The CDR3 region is CAISESTRKQGAGHEQFF. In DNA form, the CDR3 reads TGTGCCATCAGTGAGTCGACTCGGAAGCAGGGAGCCGGCCATGAGCAGTTCTTC.

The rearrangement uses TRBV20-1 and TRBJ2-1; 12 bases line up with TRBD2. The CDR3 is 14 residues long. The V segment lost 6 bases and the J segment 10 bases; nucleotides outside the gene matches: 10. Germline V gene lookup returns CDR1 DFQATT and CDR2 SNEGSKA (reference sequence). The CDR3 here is CSASSGLAGSEQFF. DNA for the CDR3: TGCAGTGCCAGCAGCGGACTAGCGGGGAGCGAGCAGTTCTTC.

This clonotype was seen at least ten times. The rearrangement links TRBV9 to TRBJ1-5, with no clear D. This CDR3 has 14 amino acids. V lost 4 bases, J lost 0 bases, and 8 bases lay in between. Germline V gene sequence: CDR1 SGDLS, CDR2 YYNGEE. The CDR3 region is CASSLSYSNQPQHF. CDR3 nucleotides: TGTGCCAGCAGCTTAAGTTATAGCAATCAGCCCCAGCATTTT.

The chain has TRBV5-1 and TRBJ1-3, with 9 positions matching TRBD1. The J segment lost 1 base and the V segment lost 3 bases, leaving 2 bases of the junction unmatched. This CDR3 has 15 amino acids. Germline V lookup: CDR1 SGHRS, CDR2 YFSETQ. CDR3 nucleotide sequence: TGCGCCAGCAGCTCCGGGACAGGGTCTGGAAACACCATATATTTT. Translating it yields CASSSGTGSGNTIYF.

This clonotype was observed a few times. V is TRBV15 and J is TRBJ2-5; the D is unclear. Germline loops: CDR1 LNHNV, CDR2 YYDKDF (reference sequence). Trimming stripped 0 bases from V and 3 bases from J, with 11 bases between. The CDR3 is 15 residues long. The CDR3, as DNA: TGTGCCACCAGCAGAGATTCGCGGACGGAAGAGACCCAGTACTTC. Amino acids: CATSRDSRTEETQYF. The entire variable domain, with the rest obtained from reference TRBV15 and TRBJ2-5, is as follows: DAMVIQNPRYQVTQFGKPVTLSCSQTLNHNVMYWYQQKSSQAPKLLFHYYDKDFNNEADTPDNFQSRRPNTSFCFLDIRSPGLGDTAMYLCATSRDSRTEETQYFGPGTRLLVL.

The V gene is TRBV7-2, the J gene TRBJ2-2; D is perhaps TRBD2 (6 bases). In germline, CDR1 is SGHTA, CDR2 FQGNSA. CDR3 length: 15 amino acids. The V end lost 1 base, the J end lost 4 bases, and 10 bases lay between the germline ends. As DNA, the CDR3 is TGTGCCAGCAGCTTAGTAGGACTAAGCACCGGGGAGCTGTTTTTT. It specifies CASSLVGLSTGELFF.

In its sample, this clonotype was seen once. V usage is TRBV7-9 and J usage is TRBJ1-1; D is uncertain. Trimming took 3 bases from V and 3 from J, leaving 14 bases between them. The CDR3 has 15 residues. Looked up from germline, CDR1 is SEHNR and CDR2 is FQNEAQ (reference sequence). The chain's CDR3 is CASSFISSGYTEAFF. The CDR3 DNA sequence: TGTGCCAGCAGCTTTATATCCTCGGGATACACTGAAGCTTTCTTT.

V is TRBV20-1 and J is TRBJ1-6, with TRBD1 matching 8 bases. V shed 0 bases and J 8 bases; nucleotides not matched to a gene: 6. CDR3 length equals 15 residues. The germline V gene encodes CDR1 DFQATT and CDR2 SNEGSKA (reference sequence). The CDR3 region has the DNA TGCAGTGCTAGAGACCTACAGGGGGAGTATTCACCCCTCCACTTT. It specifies CSARDLQGEYSPLHF.

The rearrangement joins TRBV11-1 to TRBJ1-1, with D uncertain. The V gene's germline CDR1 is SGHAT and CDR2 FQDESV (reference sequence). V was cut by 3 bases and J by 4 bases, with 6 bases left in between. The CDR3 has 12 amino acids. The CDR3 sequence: CASSFQSTEAFF. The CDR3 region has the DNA TGTGCCAGCAGCTTTCAGAGCACTGAAGCTTTCTTT.

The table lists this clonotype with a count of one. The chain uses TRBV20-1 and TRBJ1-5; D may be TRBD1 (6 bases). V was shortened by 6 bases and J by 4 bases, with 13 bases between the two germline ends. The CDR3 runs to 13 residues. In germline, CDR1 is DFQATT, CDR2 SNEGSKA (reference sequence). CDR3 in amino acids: CSASTGPNQPQHF. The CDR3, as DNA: TGCAGTGCCTCAACAGGGCCAAATCAGCCCCAGCATTTT.

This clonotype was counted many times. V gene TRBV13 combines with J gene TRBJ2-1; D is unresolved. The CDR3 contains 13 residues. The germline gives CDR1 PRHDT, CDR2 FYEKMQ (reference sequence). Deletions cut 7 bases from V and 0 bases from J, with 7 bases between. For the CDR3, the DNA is TGTGCCAGCATGGCGAGCTCCTACAATGAGCAGTTCTTC. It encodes CASMASSYNEQFF.